Presented here are 30 T cell receptor beta chains from one specimen sequenced in a study of blood T cells in healthy people across ages. A sample-barcoded 5' primer and a J-beta primer mix were used in a second PCR of roughly 7 to 12 cycles. TCRdb re-called the 5' RACE reads through MiXCR, storing one row per CDR3 protein. The table lists approximately 800,000 distinct CDR3 sequences, more than 55% of them singletons. The sequencing sample was made of blood. These TCRs come from a man between 35 and 55 years old in good health.

This clonotype was observed once. The V gene is TRBV10-3, the J gene TRBJ2-1; 13 bases agree with TRBD2. The CDR3 is 18 residues long. With 10 bases clipped from V and 1 base from J, the junction kept 13 bases outside the gene matches. Germline V lookup: CDR1 ENHRY, CDR2 SYGVKD. CDR3 sequence: CATRGTSGDPQSYNEQFF. The CDR3 bases are TGTGCCACCCGAGGGACTAGCGGGGATCCTCAATCCTACAATGAGCAGTTCTTC.

This sequence joins TRBV4-3 and TRBJ2-7; 7 bases map to TRBD2. The germline V gene encodes CDR1 LGHNA and CDR2 YSLEER. This CDR3 comprises 16 residues. After removal of 4 bases from V and 6 bases from J, the junction contained 15 bases not matched to a gene. The CDR3 DNA sequence: TGCGCCAGCAGCCTAGAGATTGGGGGAGGGCCTCTCGAGCAGTACTTC. Encoded protein: CASSLEIGGGPLEQYF.

V gene TRBV27 combines with J gene TRBJ2-2, with 8 bases fitting TRBD2. Germline V CDR1 and CDR2: MNHEY, SMNVEV (reference sequence). V was clipped by 3 bases and J by 4 bases; unmatched bases: 10. The CDR3 consists of 17 residues. The CDR3 DNA reads TGTGCCAGCAGTTTGGCCCCGTGGGCGGGAGGCACCGGGGAGCTGTTTTTT. As protein: CASSLAPWAGGTGELFF.

This clonotype was found a few times. The genes are TRBV11-1 and TRBJ2-3, with D possibly TRBD2 on 6 matching bases. The V gene lost 4 bases and the J gene lost 2 bases, with 10 bases spanning the gap. The CDR3 runs 14 residues. CDR1 and CDR2 from the germline V gene are SGHAT and FQDESV (reference sequence). The CDR3 bases are TGTGCCAGCAGCTGGGGACTCAACACAGATACGCAGTATTTT. Translation: CASSWGLNTDTQYF.

The chain joins TRBV7-8 to TRBJ2-6; the D is unclear. The ends were cut back, 6 bases at V and 0 bases at J, with 12 bases in the middle. This CDR3 contains 16 residues. In germline, CDR1 is SGHVS, CDR2 FQNEAQ. CDR3 nucleotide sequence: TGTGCCAGCAGACCAGACGGTCCCTCTGGGGCCAACGTCCTGACTTTC. This sequence encodes CASRPDGPSGANVLTF.

The rearrangement uses TRBV27 and TRBJ2-4, with unresolved D. The DNA matches TRBJ2-7 better at its end, which makes the J call doubtful. There are 11 residues in the CDR3. CDR1 and CDR2 (germline): MNHEY, SMNVEV (reference sequence). In DNA, the CDR3 is TGTGCCAGCAGTACCCCCAGCGAGCAGTACTTC. It is translated as CASSTPSEQYF.

On this clonotype itself: The junction does not match germline at one end; this may be a read error. V usage is TRBV9 and J usage is TRBJ1-6; D is undetermined. The CDR3 loop spans 12 amino acids. Germline-derived CDR1 and CDR2 are SGDLS and YYNGEE. CDR3 loop: CASSVGISPPHF. CDR3 in DNA: TGTGCCAGCAGCGTAGGAATTTCACCCCCCCACTTT.

V is TRBV7-9 and J is TRBJ2-5; 12 nucleotides align to TRBD1. V was clipped by 2 bases and J by 0 bases; unmatched bases: 10. The germline V gene has CDR1 SEHNR and CDR2 FQNEAQ (reference sequence). This CDR3 region has 19 residues. The CDR3 spells CASSLKMGTGGRYQETQYF. The CDR3 DNA is TGTGCCAGCAGCTTAAAGATGGGGACAGGGGGCCGGTACCAAGAGACCCAGTACTTC.

This sequence joins TRBV10-3 and TRBJ2-1, with D perhaps TRBD2 (6 bases). Trimming removed 0 bases at V and 4 bases at J, with 10 bases between. Germline V gene lookup returns CDR1 ENHRY and CDR2 SYGVKD. The CDR3 length is 15 residues. The CDR3 nucleotides are TGTGCCATCAGTGAGTCGGGAGGAGGGTACAATGAGCAGTTCTTC. This encodes CAISESGGGYNEQFF.

The chain is built from TRBV7-9 and TRBJ2-1, with D maybe TRBD2 (5 bases). Trimming removed 8 bases at V and 6 bases at J, with 11 bases between. CDR1 SEHNR and CDR2 FQNEAQ come from the germline V gene (reference sequence). The CDR3 is 12 amino acids. The CDR3 coding sequence is TGTGCCAGCTCGGGGTCAGCCAATGAGCAGTTCTTC. Its protein is CASSGSANEQFF.

The V call is TRBV6-2 or TRBV6-3, the J call TRBJ2-7; D is tentatively TRBD1 or TRBD2 (6 bases each). The CDR3 length is 12 residues. Trimming took off 9 bases at V and 3 bases at J, with 12 bases between the two ends. The germline V gene encodes CDR1 MNHEY and CDR2 SVGEGT. The CDR3 bases are TGTGCCAGTGCGGGACACAACTACGAGCAGTACTTC. This encodes CASAGHNYEQYF.

This sequence joins TRBV27 and TRBJ1-2; the D is unclear. CDR3 length: 14 residues. Trimming removed 6 bases from V and 1 base from J, with 12 bases in between. The germline V gene encodes CDR1 MNHEY and CDR2 SMNVEV (reference sequence). Here the CDR3 reads CASSPAGVNYGYTF. CDR3 sequence (DNA): TGTGCCAGCAGCCCCGCGGGAGTTAACTATGGCTACACCTTC.

This chain connects TRBV20-1 to TRBJ1-6, with 10 bases lining up with TRBD1. The CDR3 has 15 amino acids. J was trimmed by 8 bases and V by 5 bases; bases with no gene match: 9. Germline assignment: CDR1 DFQATT and CDR2 SNEGSKA (reference sequence). The CDR3, as DNA: TGCAGTGCTCTAACCCCCGGGACAGGGGATTCACCCCTCCACTTT. It translates to CSALTPGTGDSPLHF.

This clonotype was observed many times. The chain is built from TRBV10-3 and TRBJ2-3; D possibly corresponds to TRBD2 (5 bases). The CDR3 has 15 amino acids. Germline CDR1 ENHRY, CDR2 SYGVKD. The V gene lost 7 bases and the J gene lost 2 bases, with 16 bases spanning the gap. The CDR3 DNA is TGTGCCATCAAGGACTCCGGGCACCCCACAGATACGCAGTATTTT. Translation: CAIKDSGHPTDTQYF.

The chain couples TRBV27 to TRBJ2-5; maybe TRBD2 (5 bases). The germline CDR1 and CDR2 sequences are MNHEY and SMNVEV (reference sequence). There are 13 residues in the CDR3. Deletions cut 5 bases from V and 11 bases from J, with 18 bases between. The CDR3 spells CASSPVGFGEQYF. The CDR3 DNA is TGTGCCAGCAGTCCCGTCGGCTTCGGGGAGCAGTACTTC.

This rearrangement joins TRBV29-1 to TRBJ2-7, with 11 positions matching TRBD1. Looked up from germline, CDR1 is SQVTM and CDR2 is ANQGSEA. V lost 6 bases and J lost 6; bases outside the gene matches: 7. CDR3 length: 13 amino acids. The CDR3 reads CSVPGQGVSEQYF. The CDR3 DNA is TGCAGCGTACCGGGACAGGGGGTATCCGAGCAGTACTTC.

The V and J genes are TRBV6-5 and TRBJ2-7; D gene ambiguous. Germline CDR1 reads MNHEY; CDR2 reads SVGAGI. CDR3 length equals 15 residues. Deletions cut 4 bases from V and 0 bases from J, with 13 bases between. The CDR3 loop reads CASSSRPTSSYEQYF. The CDR3 nucleotides are TGTGCCAGCAGTTCCCGACCCACGAGCTCCTACGAGCAGTACTTC.

The DNA of the CDR3 is TGTGCCAGCAGTCCGCTGGGACTAGCGGGGGGCCGTGCCCAGTATTTT. Its protein product is CASSPLGLAGGRAQYF. The gene calls are TRBV27 and TRBJ2-3, with TRBD2 matching 15 bases. The ends lost 5 bases at V and 12 bases at J; junction bases unmatched: 12. There are 16 residues in the CDR3. The germline V gene encodes CDR1 MNHEY and CDR2 SMNVEV (reference sequence).

Details on this clonotype: Given a much more abundant clone one base away, this may be a read error. The V call is TRBV28, the J call TRBJ1-1, with D unclear. The CDR3 consists of 14 residues. Trimming removed 5 bases from V and 3 bases from J, with 13 bases in between. In germline, CDR1 is MDHEN, CDR2 SYDVKM. This CDR3 reads CASSAPEWHTEAFF. CDR3 in DNA: TGTGCCAGCAGTGCCCCGGAATGGCACACTGAAGCTTTCTTT.

The chain carries TRBV4-1 and TRBJ2-7; either TRBD1 or TRBD2 may fit D (6 bases each). The germline V gene encodes CDR1 MGHRA and CDR2 YSYEKL. The CDR3 consists of 17 residues. Trimming shortened V by 0 bases and J by 7 bases, and 22 bases separated the two germline ends. The CDR3: CASSQEGGPRHSNEQYF. CDR3 bases: TGCGCCAGCAGCCAAGAGGGGGGCCCTAGGCATTCCAATGAGCAGTACTTC.

The rearrangement uses TRBV7-3 and TRBJ2-6; maybe TRBD1 (6 bases). CDR1 is SGHTA, CDR2 FQGTGA, per germline. V was cut by 5 bases and J by 0 bases, with 14 bases left in between. This CDR3 region has 17 residues. The CDR3 sequence is CASSVPGQSSGANVLTF. The CDR3 DNA reads as TGTGCCAGCAGCGTCCCGGGACAAAGCTCTGGGGCCAACGTCCTGACTTTC.

This clonotype has just one count. V usage is TRBV28 and J usage is TRBJ1-2; D is unclear. The germline CDR1 and CDR2 sequences are MDHEN and SYDVKM. Trimming pared 9 bases from V and 4 bases from J, leaving 21 bases between. The CDR3 extends over 15 amino acids. CDR3 amino acids: CASKITGVGLYGYTF. The CDR3 coding sequence is TGTGCCAGTAAAATAACCGGAGTCGGTCTCTATGGCTACACCTTC.

This chain joins TRBV6-1 and TRBJ1-2; D not resolved. V was trimmed by 0 bases and J by 6 bases, leaving 14 bases between them. This CDR3 contains 15 residues. In germline, CDR1 is MNHNS, CDR2 SASEGT. DNA of the CDR3: TGTGCCAGCAGTGAAGCGGTCGGGGAGGCGGATGGCTACACCTTC. Translated, it gives CASSEAVGEADGYTF.

There are a few counts of this clonotype. The chain combines TRBV7-2 with TRBJ2-7; D is ambiguous. CDR1 is SGHTA, CDR2 FQGNSA, per germline. V lost 3 bases to trimming and J lost 3 bases, with 24 bases between them. The CDR3 contains 18 residues. CDR3 coding DNA: TGTGCCAGCAGCTTCAGACCTGACACTCCCGTCGAACACTACGAGCAGTACTTC. Translated, it gives CASSFRPDTPVEHYEQYF.

CDR3 DNA: TGTGCCAGCAGCCCCATAATAGGGGTAATGAACACCGGGGAGCTGTTTTTT. As protein: CASSPIIGVMNTGELFF. The V and J genes are TRBV11-2 and TRBJ2-2; possibly TRBD1 for D (5 bases). The CDR3 has 17 residues. V lost 5 bases to trimming and J lost 1 base, with 17 bases between them. The germline CDR1 and CDR2 sequences are SGHAT and FQNNGV.

This chain uses TRBV15 with TRBJ2-5; D not certain. This CDR3 spans 14 amino acids. V was shortened by 5 bases and J by 5 bases, with 15 bases between the two germline ends. Germline assignment: CDR1 LNHNV and CDR2 YYDKDF (reference sequence). CDR3 in DNA: TGTGCCACCAGCCCACCGGGCCGCGATGAGACCCAGTACTTC. Protein: CATSPPGRDETQYF.

This chain links TRBV9 with TRBJ1-2; D is perhaps TRBD1 (5 bases). Trimming left V 6 bases short and J 11 bases short, with 20 bases between. The CDR3 contains 13 residues. Germline loops: CDR1 SGDLS, CDR2 YYNGEE. CDR3 coding DNA: TGTGCCAGCACTAACCCCGGGGGGGAGAAATACACCTTC. This codes for CASTNPGGEKYTF.

This clonotype was detected only a few times. Just one base apart from a much larger clone, this may be a read error. The CDR3 DNA sequence: TGTGCCAGCAGTCCAGGAGCGCCGAGGGGGGACGAGCAGTACTTC. Protein: CASSPGAPRGDEQYF. The J gene is TRBJ2-7, the V gene TRBV25-1; perhaps D is TRBD1 or TRBD2 (6 bases each). V shed 5 bases and J shed 5 bases, with 19 bases lying between them. Per the germline V gene, CDR1 is MGHDK and CDR2 is SYGVNS. The CDR3 runs to 15 residues.

This clonotype has just a few counts. The chain combines TRBV7-2 with TRBJ2-5; TRBD2 might be the D (6 bases). CDR3 length equals 13 residues. V was cut by 5 bases and J by 7 bases, with 14 bases left in between. Looked up from germline, CDR1 is SGHTA and CDR2 is FQGNSA. CDR3 nucleotide sequence: TGTGCCAGCAGCCCCACCCCGACTAGGACCCAGTACTTC. Translation: CASSPTPTRTQYF.

This sequence joins TRBV11-2 and TRBJ2-3; 12 bases fit TRBD2. Germline V CDR1 and CDR2: SGHAT, FQNNGV. The CDR3 extends over 20 amino acids. V was pared by 5 bases and J by 1 base, with 16 bases of the junction left unmatched. Here the CDR3 reads CASSLTSGGTANPRTDTQYF. CDR3 DNA: TGTGCCAGCAGCCTCACTAGCGGGGGGACCGCAAACCCCCGCACAGATACGCAGTATTTT. The variable domain in full, completed from reference TRBV11-2 and TRBJ2-3, reads EAGVAQSPRYKIIEKRQSVAFWCNPISGHATLYWYQQILGQGPKLLIQFQNNGVVDDSQLPKDRFSAERLKGVDSTLKIQPAKLEDSAVYLCASSLTSGGTANPRTDTQYFGPGTRLTVL.